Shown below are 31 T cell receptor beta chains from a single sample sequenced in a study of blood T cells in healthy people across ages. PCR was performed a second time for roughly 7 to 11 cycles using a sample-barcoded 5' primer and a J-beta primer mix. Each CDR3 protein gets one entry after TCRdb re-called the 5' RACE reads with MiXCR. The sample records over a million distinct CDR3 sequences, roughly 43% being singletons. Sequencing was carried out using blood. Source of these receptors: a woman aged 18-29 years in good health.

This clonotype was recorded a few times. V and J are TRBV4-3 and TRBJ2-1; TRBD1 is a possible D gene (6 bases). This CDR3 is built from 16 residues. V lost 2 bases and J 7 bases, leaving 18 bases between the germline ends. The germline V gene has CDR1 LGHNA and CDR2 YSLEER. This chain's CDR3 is CASSQTTGLGANEQFF. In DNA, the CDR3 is TGCGCCAGCAGCCAAACCACAGGGTTGGGGGCTAATGAGCAGTTCTTC.

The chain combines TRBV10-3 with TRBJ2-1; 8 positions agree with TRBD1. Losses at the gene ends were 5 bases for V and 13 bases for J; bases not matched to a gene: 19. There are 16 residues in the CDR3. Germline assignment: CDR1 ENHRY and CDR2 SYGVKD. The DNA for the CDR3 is TGTGCCATCAGTTTCCAGATGACAGGGGCCGGAGAGACCCAGTTCTTC. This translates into CAISFQMTGAGETQFF.

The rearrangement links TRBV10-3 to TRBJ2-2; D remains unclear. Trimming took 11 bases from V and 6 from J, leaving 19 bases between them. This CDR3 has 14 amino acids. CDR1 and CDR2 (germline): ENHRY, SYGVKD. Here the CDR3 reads CASKPGRLPGELFF. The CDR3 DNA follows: TGTGCCTCGAAACCGGGTCGCCTACCCGGGGAGCTGTTTTTT.

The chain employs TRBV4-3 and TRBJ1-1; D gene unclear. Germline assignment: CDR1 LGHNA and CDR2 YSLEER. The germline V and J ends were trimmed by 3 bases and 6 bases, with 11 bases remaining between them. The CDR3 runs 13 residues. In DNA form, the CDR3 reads TGCGCCAGCAGCCAGAGGTTCGTGTCTGAAGCTTTCTTT. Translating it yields CASSQRFVSEAFF.

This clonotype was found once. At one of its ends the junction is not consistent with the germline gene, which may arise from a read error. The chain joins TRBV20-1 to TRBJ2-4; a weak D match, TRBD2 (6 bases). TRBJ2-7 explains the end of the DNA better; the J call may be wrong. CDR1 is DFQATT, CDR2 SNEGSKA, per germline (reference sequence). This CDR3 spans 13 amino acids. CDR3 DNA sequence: TGCAGCGCTAGCGCGCGGACTACCTACGAGCAGTACTTC. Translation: CSASARTTYEQYF.

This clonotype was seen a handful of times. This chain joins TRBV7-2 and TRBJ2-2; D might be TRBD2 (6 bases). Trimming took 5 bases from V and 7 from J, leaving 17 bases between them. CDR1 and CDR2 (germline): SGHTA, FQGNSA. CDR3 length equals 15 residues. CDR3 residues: CASSVRTTEGGELFF. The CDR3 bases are TGTGCCAGCAGCGTTCGGACTACCGAGGGCGGGGAGCTGTTTTTT.

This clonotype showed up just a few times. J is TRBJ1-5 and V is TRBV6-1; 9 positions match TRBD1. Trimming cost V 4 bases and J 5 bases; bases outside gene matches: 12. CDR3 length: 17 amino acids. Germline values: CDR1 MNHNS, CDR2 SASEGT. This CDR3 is CASSGWDRDGGYQPQHF. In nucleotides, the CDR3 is TGTGCCAGCAGTGGTTGGGACAGGGACGGCGGGTATCAGCCCCAGCATTTT.

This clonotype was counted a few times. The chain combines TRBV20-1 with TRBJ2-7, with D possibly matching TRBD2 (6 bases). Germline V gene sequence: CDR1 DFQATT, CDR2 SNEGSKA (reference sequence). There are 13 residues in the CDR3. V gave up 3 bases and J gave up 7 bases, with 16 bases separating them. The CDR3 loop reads CSASRDSGGEQYF. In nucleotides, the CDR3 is TGCAGTGCTAGCCGGGACTCAGGTGGGGAGCAGTACTTC.

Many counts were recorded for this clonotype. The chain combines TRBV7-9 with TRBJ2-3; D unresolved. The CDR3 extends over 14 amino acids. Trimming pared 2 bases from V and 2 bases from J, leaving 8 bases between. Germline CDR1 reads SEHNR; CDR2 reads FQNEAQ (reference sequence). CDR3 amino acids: CASSLSTVTDTQYF. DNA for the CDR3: TGTGCCAGCAGCTTATCAACAGTCACAGATACGCAGTATTTT.

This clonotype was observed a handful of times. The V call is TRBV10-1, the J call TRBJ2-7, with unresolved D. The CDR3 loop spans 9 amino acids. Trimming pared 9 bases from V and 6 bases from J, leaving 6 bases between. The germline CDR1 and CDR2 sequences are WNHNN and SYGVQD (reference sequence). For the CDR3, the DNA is TGCGCCAGACATAGCGAGCAGTACTTC. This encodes CARHSEQYF.

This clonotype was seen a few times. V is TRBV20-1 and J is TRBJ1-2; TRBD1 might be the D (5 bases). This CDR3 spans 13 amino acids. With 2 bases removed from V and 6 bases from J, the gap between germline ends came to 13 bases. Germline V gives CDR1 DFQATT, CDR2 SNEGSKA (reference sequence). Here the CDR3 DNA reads TGCAGTGCTAGACAGGGAGGACCCAATGGCTACACCTTC. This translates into CSARQGGPNGYTF.

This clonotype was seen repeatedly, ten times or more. The CDR3 sequence is CSVGNRGTDTQYF. For the CDR3, the DNA is TGCAGCGTTGGTAACAGGGGCACAGATACGCAGTATTTT. The rearrangement joins TRBV29-1 to TRBJ2-3; tentative D call: TRBD1 (6 bases). Germline CDR1 SQVTM, CDR2 ANQGSEA. The CDR3 has 13 residues. V was shortened by 4 bases and J by 1 base, with 9 bases between the two germline ends.

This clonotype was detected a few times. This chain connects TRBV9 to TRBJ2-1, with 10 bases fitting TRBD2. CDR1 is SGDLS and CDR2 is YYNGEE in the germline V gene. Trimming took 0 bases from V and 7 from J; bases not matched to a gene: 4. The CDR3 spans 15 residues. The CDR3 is CASSVGAGGPNEQFF. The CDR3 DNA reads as TGTGCCAGCAGCGTAGGAGCGGGAGGGCCTAATGAGCAGTTCTTC.

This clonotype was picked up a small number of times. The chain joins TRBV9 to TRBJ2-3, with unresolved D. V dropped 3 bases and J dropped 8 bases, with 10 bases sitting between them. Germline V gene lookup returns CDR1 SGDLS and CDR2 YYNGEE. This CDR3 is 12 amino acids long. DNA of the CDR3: TGTGCCAGCAGCGCGAATAGTGGTACGCAGTATTTT. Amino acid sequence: CASSANSGTQYF.

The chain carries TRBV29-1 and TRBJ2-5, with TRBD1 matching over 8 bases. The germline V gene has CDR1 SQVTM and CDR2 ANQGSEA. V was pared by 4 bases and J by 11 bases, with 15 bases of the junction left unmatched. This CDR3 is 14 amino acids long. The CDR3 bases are TGCAGCGTTGTAAGGACAGGGATAAGTAATGAGCAGTACTTC. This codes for CSVVRTGISNEQYF.

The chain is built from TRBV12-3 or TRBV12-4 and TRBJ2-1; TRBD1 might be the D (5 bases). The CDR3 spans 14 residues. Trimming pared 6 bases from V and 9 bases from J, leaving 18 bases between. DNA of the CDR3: TGTGCCAGCAGCTCCCTTGGGGCGTATGGTGAGCAGTTCTTC. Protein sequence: CASSSLGAYGEQFF.

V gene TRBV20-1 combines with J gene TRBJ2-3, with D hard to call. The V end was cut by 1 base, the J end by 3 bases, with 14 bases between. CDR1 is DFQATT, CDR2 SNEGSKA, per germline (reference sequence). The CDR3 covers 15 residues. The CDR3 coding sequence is TGCAGTGCTAGAGGCGGCCCCCCGGCAACAGATACGCAGTATTTT. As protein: CSARGGPPATDTQYF.

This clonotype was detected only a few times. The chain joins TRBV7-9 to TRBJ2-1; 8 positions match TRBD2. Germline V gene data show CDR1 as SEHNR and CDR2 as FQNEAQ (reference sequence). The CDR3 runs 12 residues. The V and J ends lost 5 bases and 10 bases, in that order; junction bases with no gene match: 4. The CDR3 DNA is TGTGCCAGCAGCCGCGAGCGGGAGGAGCAGTTCTTC. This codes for CASSREREEQFF.

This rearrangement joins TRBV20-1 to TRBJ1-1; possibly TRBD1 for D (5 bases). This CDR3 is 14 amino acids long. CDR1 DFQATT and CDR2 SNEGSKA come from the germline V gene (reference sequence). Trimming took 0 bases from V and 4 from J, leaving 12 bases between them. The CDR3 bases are TGCAGTGCTAGAGATCGCGGGGCATCCACTGAAGCTTTCTTT. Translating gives CSARDRGASTEAFF.

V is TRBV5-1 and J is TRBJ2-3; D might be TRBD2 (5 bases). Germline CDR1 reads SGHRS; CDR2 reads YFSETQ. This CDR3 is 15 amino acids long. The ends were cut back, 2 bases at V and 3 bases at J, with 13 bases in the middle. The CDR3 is CASSLLDIRTDTQYF. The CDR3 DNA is TGCGCCAGCAGCTTACTAGACATCCGGACAGATACGCAGTATTTT.

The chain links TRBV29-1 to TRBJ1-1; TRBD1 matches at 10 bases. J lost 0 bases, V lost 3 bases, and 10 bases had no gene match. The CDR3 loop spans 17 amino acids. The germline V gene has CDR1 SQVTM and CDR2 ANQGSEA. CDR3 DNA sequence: TGCAGCGTTGAGATGACAGGGGGCCAATACATGAACACTGAAGCTTTCTTT. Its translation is CSVEMTGGQYMNTEAFF.

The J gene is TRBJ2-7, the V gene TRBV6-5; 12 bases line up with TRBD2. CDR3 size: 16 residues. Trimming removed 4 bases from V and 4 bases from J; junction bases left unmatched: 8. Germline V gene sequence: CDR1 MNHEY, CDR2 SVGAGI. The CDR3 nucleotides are TGTGCCAGCAGTTTCTCAAAACTAGCGGGAGGTTACGAGCAGTACTTC. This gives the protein CASSFSKLAGGYEQYF.

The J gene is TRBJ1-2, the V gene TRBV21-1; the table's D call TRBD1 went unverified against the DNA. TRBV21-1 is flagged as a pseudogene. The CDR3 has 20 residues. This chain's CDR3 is CAGSKARKAPVGTVNYGYTF. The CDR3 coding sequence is TGTGCCGGCAGCAAAGCACGGAAAGCTCCAGTCGGGACAGTCAACTATGGCTACACCTTC.

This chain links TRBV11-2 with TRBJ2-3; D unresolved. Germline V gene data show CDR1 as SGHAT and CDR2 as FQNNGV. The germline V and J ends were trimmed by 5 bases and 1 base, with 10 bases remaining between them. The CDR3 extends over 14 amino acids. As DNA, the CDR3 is TGTGCCAGCAGCCTGCATGGTGGCACAGATACGCAGTATTTT. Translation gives CASSLHGGTDTQYF. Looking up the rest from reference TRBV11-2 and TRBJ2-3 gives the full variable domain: EAGVAQSPRYKIIEKRQSVAFWCNPISGHATLYWYQQILGQGPKLLIQFQNNGVVDDSQLPKDRFSAERLKGVDSTLKIQPAKLEDSAVYLCASSLHGGTDTQYFGPGTRLTVL.

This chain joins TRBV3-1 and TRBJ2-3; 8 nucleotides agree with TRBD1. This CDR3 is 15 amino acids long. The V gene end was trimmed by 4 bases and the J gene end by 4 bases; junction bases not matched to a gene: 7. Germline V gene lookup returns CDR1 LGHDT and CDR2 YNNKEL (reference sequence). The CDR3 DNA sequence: TGTGCCAGCAGCCTACACTCGGACAGGGCAGATACGCAGTATTTT. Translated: CASSLHSDRADTQYF.

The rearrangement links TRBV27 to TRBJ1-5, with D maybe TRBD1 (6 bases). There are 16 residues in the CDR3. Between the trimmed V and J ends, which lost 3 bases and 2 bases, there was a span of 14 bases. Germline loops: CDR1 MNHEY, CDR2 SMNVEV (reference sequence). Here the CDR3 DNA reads TGTGCCAGCAGTTTTGGGGGCGGGGAGGGCAATCAGCCCCAGCATTTT. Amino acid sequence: CASSFGGGEGNQPQHF.

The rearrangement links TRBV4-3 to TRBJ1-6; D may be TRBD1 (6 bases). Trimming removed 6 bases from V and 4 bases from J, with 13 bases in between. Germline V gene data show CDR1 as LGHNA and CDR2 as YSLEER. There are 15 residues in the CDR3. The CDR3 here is CASSGRGVYNSPLHF. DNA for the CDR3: TGCGCCAGCAGTGGCAGGGGCGTTTATAATTCACCCCTCCACTTT.

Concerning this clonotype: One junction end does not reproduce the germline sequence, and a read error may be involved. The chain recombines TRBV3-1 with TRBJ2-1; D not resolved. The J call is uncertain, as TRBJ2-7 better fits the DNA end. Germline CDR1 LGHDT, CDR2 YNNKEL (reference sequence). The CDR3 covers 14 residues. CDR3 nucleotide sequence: TGTGTCAGCAGCCAAGACGGCAGGTACCATGAGCAGTACTTC. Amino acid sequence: CVSSQDGRYHEQYF.

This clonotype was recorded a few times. The CDR3 nucleotides read TGTGCCAGCAGTAAAGGCCCCGGACAGGGGTTAAACTATGGCTACACCTTC. It translates to CASSKGPGQGLNYGYTF. The genes are TRBV12-3 or TRBV12-4 and TRBJ1-2; 9 bases line up with TRBD1. Trimming removed 5 bases from V and 2 bases from J; junction bases left unmatched: 12. CDR3 length: 17 amino acids.

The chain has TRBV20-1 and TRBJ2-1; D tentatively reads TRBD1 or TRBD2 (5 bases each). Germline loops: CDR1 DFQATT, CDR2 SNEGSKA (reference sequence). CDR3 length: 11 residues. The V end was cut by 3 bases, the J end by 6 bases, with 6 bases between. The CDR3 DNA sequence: TGCAGTGCTAGTGGGGGCAATGAGCAGTTCTTC. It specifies CSASGGNEQFF.

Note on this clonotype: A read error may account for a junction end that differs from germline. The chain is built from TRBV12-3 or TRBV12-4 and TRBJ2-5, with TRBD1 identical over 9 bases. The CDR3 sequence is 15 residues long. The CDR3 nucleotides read TGTGTCAGCAGTACAGCACAGGGGGCAAGAGAGACCCAGTACTTC. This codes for CVSSTAQGARETQYF.